Listed below are T cell receptor beta chains from one sample, sequenced in a study of glioma-infiltrating T cells after dendritic cell vaccination. TCRdb's copy holds only in-frame clones and misses some; the assay was immunoSEQ multiplex PCR. Of about 30,000 clones listed, 85% to 95% are singletons. The sample was blood, taken before dendritic cell vaccination. Every receptor here comes from a human donor with glioblastoma. Both conserved end residues are part of each CDR3. Fields, in order: V gene, J gene, CDR3 protein.

V: TRBV10-1; J: TRBJ2-3; CDR3: CASSVTSGADTQYF
V: TRBV5-5; J: TRBJ2-1; CDR3: CASSTQGSGHNEQFF
V: TRBV5-1; J: TRBJ2-1; CDR3: CASRSRDRVYNEQFF
V: TRBV5-4; J: TRBJ1-1; CDR3: CASSLQGVNTEAFF
V: TRBV5-1; J: TRBJ1-1; CDR3: CASSQKAVNTEAFF
V: TRBV6-1; J: TRBJ1-1; CDR3: CASSEAAQGMNTEAFF
V: TRBV6-5; J: TRBJ1-6; CDR3: CASSYSRTGSSSPLHF
V: TRBV2; J: TRBJ1-5; CDR3: CASRNTNQPQHF
V: TRBV10-2; J: TRBJ2-3; CDR3: CASSDAGATRDTQYF
V: TRBV5-1; J: TRBJ2-1; CDR3: CASSSGAGGYNEQFF
V: TRBV9; J: TRBJ2-3; CDR3: CASSVDAGGGTDTQYF
V: TRBV6-1; J: TRBJ1-5; CDR3: CASSFGDRENQPQHF
V: TRBV15; J: TRBJ2-3; CDR3: CATSRDVADTQYF
V: TRBV19; J: TRBJ2-1; CDR3: CASSTGSTYNEQFF
V: TRBV6-1; J: TRBJ1-4; CDR3: CASSEGVAGGRIKLFF
V: TRBV7-9; J: TRBJ1-1; CDR3: CASSHPGNARTEAFF
V: TRBV6-9; J: TRBJ1-1; CDR3: CARKFSGNMNTEAFF
V: TRBV5-6; J: TRBJ2-2; CDR3: CASSRPPGANTGELFF
V: TRBV10-1; J: TRBJ2-3; CDR3: CASSRGTDTQYF
V: TRBV19; J: TRBJ1-2; CDR3: CASSIGSSENYGYTF
V: TRBV7-9; J: TRBJ2-3; CDR3: CASSLLGGDTQYF
V: TRBV15; J: TRBJ1-2; CDR3: CATSRDHGESYGYTF
V: TRBV7-2; J: TRBJ1-2; CDR3: CASSLMQGSYGYTF
V: TRBV18; J: TRBJ2-7; CDR3: CASSPTLTNSYEQYF
V: TRBV6-4; J: TRBJ2-7; CDR3: CASSRDFLSEQYF
V: TRBV5-1; J: TRBJ2-3; CDR3: CASSRASGGYTDTQYF
V: TRBV6-5; J: TRBJ2-7; CDR3: CASNLERAYEQYF
V: TRBV19; J: TRBJ2-7; CDR3: CASRPETGGSYEQYF
V: TRBV4-1; J: TRBJ2-3; CDR3: CASSQETSWGGDTQYF
V: TRBV5-6; J: TRBJ2-5; CDR3: CASSLTRASAYQETQYF
V: TRBV4-1; J: TRBJ2-7; CDR3: CASSQKGQELYEQYF
V: TRBV4-1; J: TRBJ2-7; CDR3: CASSFSGGNYEQYF
V: TRBV5-4; J: TRBJ1-1; CDR3: CASSLRQGPTEAFF
V: TRBV6-1; J: TRBJ2-5; CDR3: CASSPEATGETQYF
V: TRBV10-1; J: TRBJ2-1; CDR3: CASSESRGLRNEQFF
V: TRBV18; J: TRBJ1-3; CDR3: CASSPQQSSGNTIYF
V: TRBV10-3; J: TRBJ2-1; CDR3: CAIRRTVNEQFF
V: TRBV21-1; J: TRBJ1-6; CDR3: CGEQRDRANSPLHF
V: TRBV30; J: TRBJ1-3; CDR3: CAWSRGYSGNTIYF
V: TRBV14; J: TRBJ1-1; CDR3: CASSPPRNRGRATEAFF
V: TRBV4-1; J: TRBJ2-7; CDR3: CASSQAFRDSPYEQYF
V: TRBV6-5; J: TRBJ2-3; CDR3: CASAVTGTLFQYF
V: TRBV7-8; J: TRBJ2-1; CDR3: CASSRRGFDEQFF
V: TRBV19; J: TRBJ1-5; CDR3: CASGQAEGQPQHF
V: TRBV18; J: TRBJ2-5; CDR3: CASSGTAQETQYF
V: TRBV6-1; J: TRBJ1-2; CDR3: CASSGYTGLGAGYTF
V: TRBV7-9; J: TRBJ1-1; CDR3: CASSSRPNTEAFF